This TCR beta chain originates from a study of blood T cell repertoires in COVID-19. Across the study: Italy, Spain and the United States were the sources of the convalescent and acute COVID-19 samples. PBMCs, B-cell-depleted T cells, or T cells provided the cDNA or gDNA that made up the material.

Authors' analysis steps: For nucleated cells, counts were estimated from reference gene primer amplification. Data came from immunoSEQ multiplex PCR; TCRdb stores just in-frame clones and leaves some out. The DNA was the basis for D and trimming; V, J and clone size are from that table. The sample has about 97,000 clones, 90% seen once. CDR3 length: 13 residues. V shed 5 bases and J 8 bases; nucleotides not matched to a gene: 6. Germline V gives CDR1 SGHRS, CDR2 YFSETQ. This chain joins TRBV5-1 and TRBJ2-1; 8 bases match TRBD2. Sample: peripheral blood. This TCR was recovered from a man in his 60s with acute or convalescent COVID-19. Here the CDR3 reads CASRGSGEDEQFF. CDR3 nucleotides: TGCGCCAGCAGAGGTAGCGGGGAGGATGAGCAGTTCTTC.